These T cell receptor beta chains were read from a single sample in a study of cytomegalovirus exposure and HLA in healthy donors. Assay used: immunoSEQ multiplex PCR; TCRdb lists only in-frame clones, some missing. The sample lists 150,000 to 200,000 clones, about two thirds occurring once. The sample comprised PBMCs. Receptor source: a human donor in good health. CDR3s include the opening cysteine and the closing phenylalanine or tryptophan. The D gene is left open where the match is weak.

d_call	v_call	j_call	cdr3_aa	cdr3_nt
TRBD2	TRBV7-9	TRBJ2-3	CASSLATGGAADTQYF	TGTGCCAGCAGCTTAGCTACGGGGGGGGCGGCAGATACGCAGTATTTT
.	TRBV11-2	TRBJ1-4	CASSLREGTNEKLFF	TGTGCCAGCAGCTTAAGGGAGGGGACTAATGAAAAACTGTTTTTT
TRBD2	TRBV7-7	TRBJ2-2	CASSPSGGNTGELFF	TGTGCTAGCAGCCCCAGCGGGGGGAACACCGGGGAGCTGTTTTTT
.	TRBV4-3	TRBJ2-1	CASSQDFPGGSYNEQFF	TGCGCCAGCAGCCAAGATTTCCCTGGAGGGAGCTACAATGAGCAGTTCTTC
.	TRBV6-6	TRBJ2-5	CASSYVQQETQYF	TGTGCCAGCAGTTACGTTCAGCAAGAGACCCAGTACTTC
.	TRBV10-3	TRBJ2-7	CAITPDRQYEQYF	TGTGCCATCACTCCGGACAGACAGTACGAGCAGTACTTC
.	TRBV6-5	TRBJ1-2	CASSGLQLGGYTF	TGTGCCAGCAGTGGGCTTCAGCTGGGCGGCTACACCTTC
TRBD1	TRBV9	TRBJ2-3	CASSPTGRGQTDTQYF	TGTGCCAGCAGCCCGACGGGCAGGGGGCAAACAGATACGCAGTATTTT
TRBD1	TRBV7-9	TRBJ2-7	CASSLDPGQGGYEQYF	TGTGCCAGCAGCTTAGACCCGGGACAGGGGGGATACGAGCAGTACTTC
TRBD1	TRBV11-2	TRBJ1-1	CASRLTGGNTEAFF	TGTGCCAGCAGACTTACAGGGGGGAACACTGAAGCTTTCTTT
.	TRBV19	TRBJ1-5	CASREGGNQPQHF	TGTGCCAGTAGGGAGGGGGGGAATCAGCCCCAGCATTTT
.	TRBV7-9	TRBJ1-1	CASSLDAGSEAFF	TGTGCCAGCAGCTTAGACGCAGGGTCTGAAGCTTTCTTT